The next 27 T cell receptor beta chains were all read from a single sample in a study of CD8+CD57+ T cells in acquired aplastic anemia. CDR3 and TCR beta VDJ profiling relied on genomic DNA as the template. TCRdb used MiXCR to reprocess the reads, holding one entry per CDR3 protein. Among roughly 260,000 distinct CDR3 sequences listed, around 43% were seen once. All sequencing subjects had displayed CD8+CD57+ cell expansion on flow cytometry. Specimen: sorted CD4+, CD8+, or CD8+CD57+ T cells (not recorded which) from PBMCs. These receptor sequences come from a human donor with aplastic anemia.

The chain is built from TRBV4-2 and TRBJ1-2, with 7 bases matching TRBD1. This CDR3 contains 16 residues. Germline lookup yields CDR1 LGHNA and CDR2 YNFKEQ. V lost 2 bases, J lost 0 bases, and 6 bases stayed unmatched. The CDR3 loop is CASSQPDRAPNYGYTF. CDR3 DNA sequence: TGTGCCAGCAGCCAACCCGACAGGGCCCCTAACTATGGCTACACCTTC.

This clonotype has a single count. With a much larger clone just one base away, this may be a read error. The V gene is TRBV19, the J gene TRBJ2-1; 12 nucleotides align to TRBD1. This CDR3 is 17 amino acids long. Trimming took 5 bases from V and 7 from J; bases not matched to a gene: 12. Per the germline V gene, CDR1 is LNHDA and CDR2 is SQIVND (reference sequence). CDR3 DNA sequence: TGTGCCAGTAGTTTATCCTGGGACAGGGGGCGCCCGAATGAGCAGTTCTTC. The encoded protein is CASSLSWDRGRPNEQFF.

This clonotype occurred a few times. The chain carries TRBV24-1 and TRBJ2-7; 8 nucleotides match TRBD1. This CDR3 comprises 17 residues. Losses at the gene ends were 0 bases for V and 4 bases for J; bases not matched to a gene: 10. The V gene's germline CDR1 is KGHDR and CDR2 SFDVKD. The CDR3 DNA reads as TGTGCCACCAGTGATTTGCCCGACAGGGGAAAGGGATACGAGCAGTACTTC. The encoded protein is CATSDLPDRGKGYEQYF.

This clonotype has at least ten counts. This CDR3 is CASSLSRIQEKLFF. The CDR3 DNA follows: TGCGCCAGCAGCTTGAGTAGGATACAAGAAAAACTGTTTTTT. The chain combines TRBV5-1 with TRBJ1-4; D is unclear. This CDR3 spans 14 amino acids. V gave up 1 base and J gave up 8 bases, with 12 bases separating them. Germline V gene lookup returns CDR1 SGHRS and CDR2 YFSETQ. Filled out from reference TRBV5-1 and TRBJ1-4, the complete variable domain reads KAGVTQTPRYLIKTRGQQVTLSCSPISGHRSVSWYQQTPGQGLQFLFEYFSETQRNKGNFPGRFSGRQFSNSRSEMNVSTLELGDSALYLCASSLSRIQEKLFFGSGTQLSVL.

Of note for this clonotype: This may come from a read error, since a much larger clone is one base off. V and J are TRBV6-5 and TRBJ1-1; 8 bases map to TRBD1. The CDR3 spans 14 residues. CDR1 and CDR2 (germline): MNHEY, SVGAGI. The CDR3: CASGYSTGATEAFF. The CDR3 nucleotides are TGTGCCAGCGGTTACTCGACAGGGGCTACTGAAGCTTTCTTT.

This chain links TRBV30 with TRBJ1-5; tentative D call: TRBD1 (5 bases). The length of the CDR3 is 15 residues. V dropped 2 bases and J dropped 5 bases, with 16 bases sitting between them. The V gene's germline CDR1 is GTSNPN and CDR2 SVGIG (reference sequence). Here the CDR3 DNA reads TGTGCCTGGAGTTCGACGGGGGAGGTAGATCAGCCCCAGCATTTT. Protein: CAWSSTGEVDQPQHF.

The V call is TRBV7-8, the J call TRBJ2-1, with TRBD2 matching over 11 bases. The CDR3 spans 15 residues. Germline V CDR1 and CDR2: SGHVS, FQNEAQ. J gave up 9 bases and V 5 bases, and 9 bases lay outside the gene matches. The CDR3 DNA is TGTGCCAGCAGCCAAGGACTAGCGGGCGGCAGTGAGCAGTTCTTC. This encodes CASSQGLAGGSEQFF.

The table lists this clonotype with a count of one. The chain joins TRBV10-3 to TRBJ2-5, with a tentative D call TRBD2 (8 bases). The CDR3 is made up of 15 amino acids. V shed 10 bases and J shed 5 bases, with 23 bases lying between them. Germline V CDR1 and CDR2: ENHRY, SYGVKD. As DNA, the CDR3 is TGTGCCAGCAGCCTCTATCGGGAGGGGGCGGAGACCCAGTACTTC. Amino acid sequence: CASSLYREGAETQYF.

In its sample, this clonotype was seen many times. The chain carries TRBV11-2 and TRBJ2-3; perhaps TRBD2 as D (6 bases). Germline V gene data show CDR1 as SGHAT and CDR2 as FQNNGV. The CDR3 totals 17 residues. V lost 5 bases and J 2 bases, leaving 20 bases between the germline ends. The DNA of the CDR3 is TGTGCCAGCAGCCCCCCGAGAGGGCGGGGAAACACAGATACGCAGTATTTT. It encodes CASSPPRGRGNTDTQYF.

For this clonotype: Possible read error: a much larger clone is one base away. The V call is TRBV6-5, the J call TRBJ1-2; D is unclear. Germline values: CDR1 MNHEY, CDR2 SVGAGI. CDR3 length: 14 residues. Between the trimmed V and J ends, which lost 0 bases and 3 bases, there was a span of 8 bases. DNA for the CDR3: TGTGCCAGCAGTTACTCGTCCACAGACTATGGCTACACCTTC. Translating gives CASSYSSTDYGYTF.

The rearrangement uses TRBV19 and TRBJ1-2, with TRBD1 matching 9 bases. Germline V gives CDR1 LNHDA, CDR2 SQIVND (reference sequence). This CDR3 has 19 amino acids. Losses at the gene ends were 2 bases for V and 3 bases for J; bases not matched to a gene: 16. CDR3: CASSIRLGQGNRDHYGYTF. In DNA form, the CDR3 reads TGTGCCAGTAGTATACGCCTAGGACAGGGGAACCGCGATCACTATGGCTACACCTTC.

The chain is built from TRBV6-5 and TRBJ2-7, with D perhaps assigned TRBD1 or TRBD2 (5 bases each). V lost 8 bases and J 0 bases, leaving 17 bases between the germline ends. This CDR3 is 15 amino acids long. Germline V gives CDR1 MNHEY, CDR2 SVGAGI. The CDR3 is CASSFGTRSSYEQYF. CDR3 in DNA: TGTGCCAGCTCTTTCGGGACCCGAAGCTCCTACGAGCAGTACTTC.

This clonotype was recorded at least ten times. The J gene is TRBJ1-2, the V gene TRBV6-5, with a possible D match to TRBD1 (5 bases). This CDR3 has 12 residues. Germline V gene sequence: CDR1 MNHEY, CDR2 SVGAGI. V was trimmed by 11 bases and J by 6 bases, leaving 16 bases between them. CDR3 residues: CAGFGGAHGYTF. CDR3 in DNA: TGTGCCGGCTTTGGGGGAGCCCATGGCTACACCTTC.

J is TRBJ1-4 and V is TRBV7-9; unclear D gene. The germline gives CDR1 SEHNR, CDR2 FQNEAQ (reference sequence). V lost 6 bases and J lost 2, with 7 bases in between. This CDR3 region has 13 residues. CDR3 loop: CASSSGTNEKLFF. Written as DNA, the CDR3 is TGTGCCAGCAGTTCTGGGACTAATGAAAAACTGTTTTTT.

The CDR3 nucleotides read TGTGCCAGCAGTTTTCAGGGTAGCCACGAGCAGTACTTC. It is translated as CASSFQGSHEQYF. This chain joins TRBV28 and TRBJ2-7; a possible D gene is TRBD1 (5 bases). Trimming took off 3 bases at V and 5 bases at J, with 11 bases between the two ends. Germline V gives CDR1 MDHEN, CDR2 SYDVKM. This CDR3 contains 13 residues.

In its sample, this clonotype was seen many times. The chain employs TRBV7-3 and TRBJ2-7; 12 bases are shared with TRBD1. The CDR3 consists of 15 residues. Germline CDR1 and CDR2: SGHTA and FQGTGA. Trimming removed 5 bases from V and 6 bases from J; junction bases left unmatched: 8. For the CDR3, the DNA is TGTGCCAGCAGCAGCCCCCGGGACAGGGGGCCCGAGCAGTACTTC. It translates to CASSSPRDRGPEQYF.

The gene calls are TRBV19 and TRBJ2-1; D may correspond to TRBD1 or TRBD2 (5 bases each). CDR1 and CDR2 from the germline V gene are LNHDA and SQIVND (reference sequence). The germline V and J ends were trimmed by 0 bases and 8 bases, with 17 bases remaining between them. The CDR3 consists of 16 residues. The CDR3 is CASSIDRDRYNYEQFF. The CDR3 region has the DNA TGTGCCAGTAGTATAGATCGGGACCGGTACAATTATGAGCAGTTCTTC. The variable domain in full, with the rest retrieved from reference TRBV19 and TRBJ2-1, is DGGITQSPKYLFRKEGQNVTLSCEQNLNHDAMYWYRQDPGQGLRLIYYSQIVNDFQKGDIAEGYSVSREKKESFPLTVTSAQKNPTAFYLCASSIDRDRYNYEQFFGPGTRLTVL.

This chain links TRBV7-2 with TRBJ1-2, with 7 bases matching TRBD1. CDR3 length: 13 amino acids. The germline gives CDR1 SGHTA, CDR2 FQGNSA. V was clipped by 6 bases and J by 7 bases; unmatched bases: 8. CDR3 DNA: TGTGCCAGCAGTGAAGAGAGGGGGCTTGGCTACACCTTC. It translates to CASSEERGLGYTF. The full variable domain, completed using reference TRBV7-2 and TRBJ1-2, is GAGVSQSPSNKVTEKGKDVELRCDPISGHTALYWYRQSLGQGLEFLIYFQGNSAPDKSGLPSDRFSAERTGGSVSTLTIQRTQQEDSAVYLCASSEERGLGYTFGSGTRLTVV.

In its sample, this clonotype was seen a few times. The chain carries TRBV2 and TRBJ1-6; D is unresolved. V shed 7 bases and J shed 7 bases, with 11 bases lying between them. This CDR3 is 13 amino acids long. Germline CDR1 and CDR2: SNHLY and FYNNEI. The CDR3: CASTSTHNSPLHF. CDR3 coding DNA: TGTGCCAGCACTTCGACACACAATTCACCCCTCCACTTT.

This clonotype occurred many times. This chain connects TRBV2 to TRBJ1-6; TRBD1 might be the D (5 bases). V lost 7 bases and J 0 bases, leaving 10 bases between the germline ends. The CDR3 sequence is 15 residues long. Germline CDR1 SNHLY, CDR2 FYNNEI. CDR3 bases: TGTGCCAGCAACACAGGAGGCTCCTATAATTCACCCCTCCACTTT. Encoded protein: CASNTGGSYNSPLHF. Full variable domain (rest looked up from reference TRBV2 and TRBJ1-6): EPEVTQTPSHQVTQMGQEVILRCVPISNHLYFYWYRQILGQKVEFLVSFYNNEISEKSEIFDDQFSVERPDGSNFTLKIRSTKLEDSAMYFCASNTGGSYNSPLHFGNGTRLTVT.

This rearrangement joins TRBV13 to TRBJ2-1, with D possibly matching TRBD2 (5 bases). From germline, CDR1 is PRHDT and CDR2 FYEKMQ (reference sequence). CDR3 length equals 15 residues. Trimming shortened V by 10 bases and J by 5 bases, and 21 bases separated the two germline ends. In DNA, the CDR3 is TGTGCCACCAGTGACCACCAGGACTTCCACAATGAGCAGTTCTTC. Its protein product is CATSDHQDFHNEQFF.

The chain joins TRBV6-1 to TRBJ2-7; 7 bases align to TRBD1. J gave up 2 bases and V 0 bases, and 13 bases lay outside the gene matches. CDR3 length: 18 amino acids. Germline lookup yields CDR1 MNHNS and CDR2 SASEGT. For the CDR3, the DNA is TGTGCCAGCAGTGAAGCGCCTATTCGGTCCCAGGGGGCCTACGAGCAGTACTTC. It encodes CASSEAPIRSQGAYEQYF.

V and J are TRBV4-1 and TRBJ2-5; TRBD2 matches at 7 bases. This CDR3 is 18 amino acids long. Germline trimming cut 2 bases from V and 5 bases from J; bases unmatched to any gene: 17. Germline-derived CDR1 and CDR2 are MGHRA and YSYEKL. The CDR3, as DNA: TGCGCCAGCAGCCAACTAAGAATTGGGGGGGTAGGGGTTGAGACCCAGTACTTC. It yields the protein CASSQLRIGGVGVETQYF.

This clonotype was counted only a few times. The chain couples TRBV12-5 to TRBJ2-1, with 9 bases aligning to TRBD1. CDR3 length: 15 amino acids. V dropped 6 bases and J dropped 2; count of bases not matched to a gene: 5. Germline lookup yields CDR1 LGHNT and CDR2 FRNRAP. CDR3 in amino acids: CASGSGTGPYNEQFF. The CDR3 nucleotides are TGTGCTAGTGGGTCCGGGACAGGGCCCTACAATGAGCAGTTCTTC.

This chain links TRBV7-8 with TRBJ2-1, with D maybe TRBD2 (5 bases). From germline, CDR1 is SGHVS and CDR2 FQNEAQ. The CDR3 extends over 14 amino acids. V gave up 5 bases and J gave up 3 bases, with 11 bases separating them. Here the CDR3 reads CASSPAADYNEQFF. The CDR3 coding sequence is TGTGCCAGCAGCCCTGCAGCGGACTACAATGAGCAGTTCTTC. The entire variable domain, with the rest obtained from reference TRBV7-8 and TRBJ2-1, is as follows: GAGVSQSPRYKVAKRGQDVALRCDPISGHVSLFWYQQALGQGPEFLTYFQNEAQLDKSGLPSDRFFAERPEGSVSTLKIQRTQQEDSAVYLCASSPAADYNEQFFGPGTRLTVL.

CDR3 DNA: TGTGCCAGCAGCGTAGGGTCAGGGGGCGGGACAGGCATTCACTCCTATAATTCACCCCTCCACTTT. Translated: CASSVGSGGGTGIHSYNSPLHF. The chain couples TRBV9 to TRBJ1-6; TRBD1 matches 8 bases. CDR3 length equals 22 residues. Per germline, CDR1 SGDLS and CDR2 YYNGEE. Trimming took 0 bases from V and 0 from J; bases not matched to a gene: 17. The whole variable domain, remainder taken from reference TRBV9 and TRBJ1-6, is DSGVTQTPKHLITATGQRVTLRCSPRSGDLSVYWYQQSLDQGLQFLIQYYNGEERAKGNILERFSAQQFPDLHSELNLSSLELGDSALYFCASSVGSGGGTGIHSYNSPLHFGNGTRLTVT.

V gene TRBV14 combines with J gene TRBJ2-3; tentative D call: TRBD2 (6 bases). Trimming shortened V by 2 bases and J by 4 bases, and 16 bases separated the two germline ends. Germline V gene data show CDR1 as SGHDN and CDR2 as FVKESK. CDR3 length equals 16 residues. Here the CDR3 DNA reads TGTGCCAGCAGCCAATATGCGGGATGGGGCCCAGATACGCAGTATTTT. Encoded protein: CASSQYAGWGPDTQYF.